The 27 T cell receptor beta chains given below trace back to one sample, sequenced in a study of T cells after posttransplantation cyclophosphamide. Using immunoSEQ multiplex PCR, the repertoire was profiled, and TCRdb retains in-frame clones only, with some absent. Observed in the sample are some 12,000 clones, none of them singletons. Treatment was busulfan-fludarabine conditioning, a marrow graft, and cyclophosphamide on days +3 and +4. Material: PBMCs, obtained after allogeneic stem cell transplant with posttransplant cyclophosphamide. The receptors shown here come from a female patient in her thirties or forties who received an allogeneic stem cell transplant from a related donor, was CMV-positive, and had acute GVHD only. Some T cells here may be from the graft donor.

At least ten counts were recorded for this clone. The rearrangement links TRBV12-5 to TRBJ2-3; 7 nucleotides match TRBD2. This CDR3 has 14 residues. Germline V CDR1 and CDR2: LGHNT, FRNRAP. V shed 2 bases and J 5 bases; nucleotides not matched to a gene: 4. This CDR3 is CASGLLGGGDTQYF. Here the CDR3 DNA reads TGTGCTAGTGGTTTGCTGGGGGGGGGAGATACGCAGTATTTT.

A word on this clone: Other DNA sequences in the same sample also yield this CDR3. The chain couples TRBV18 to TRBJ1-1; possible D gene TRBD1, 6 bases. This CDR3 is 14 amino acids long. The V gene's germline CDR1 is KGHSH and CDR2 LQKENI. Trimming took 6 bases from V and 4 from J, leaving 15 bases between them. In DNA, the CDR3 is TGTGCCAGCTCCTCTTTCAGGGGTGTCACTGAAGCTTTCTTT. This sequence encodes CASSSFRGVTEAFF.

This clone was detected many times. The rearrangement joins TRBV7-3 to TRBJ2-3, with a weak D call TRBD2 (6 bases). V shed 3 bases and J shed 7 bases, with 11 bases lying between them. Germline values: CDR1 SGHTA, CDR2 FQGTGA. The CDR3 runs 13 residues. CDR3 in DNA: TGTGCCAGCAGCTTCGAAGGCGGGAATACGCAGTATTTT. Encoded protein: CASSFEGGNTQYF.

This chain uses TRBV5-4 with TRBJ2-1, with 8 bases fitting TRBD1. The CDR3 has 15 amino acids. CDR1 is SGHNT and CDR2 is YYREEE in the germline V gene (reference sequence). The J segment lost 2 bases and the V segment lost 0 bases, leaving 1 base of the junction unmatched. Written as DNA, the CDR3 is TGTGCCAGCAGCTTGGGGACAGGGCCCTACAATGAGCAGTTCTTC. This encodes CASSLGTGPYNEQFF.

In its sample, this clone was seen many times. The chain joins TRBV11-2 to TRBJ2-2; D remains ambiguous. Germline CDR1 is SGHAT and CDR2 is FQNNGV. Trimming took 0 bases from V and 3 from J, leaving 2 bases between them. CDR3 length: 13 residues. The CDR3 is CASSLDDTGELFF. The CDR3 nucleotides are TGTGCCAGCAGCTTAGACGACACCGGGGAGCTGTTTTTT.

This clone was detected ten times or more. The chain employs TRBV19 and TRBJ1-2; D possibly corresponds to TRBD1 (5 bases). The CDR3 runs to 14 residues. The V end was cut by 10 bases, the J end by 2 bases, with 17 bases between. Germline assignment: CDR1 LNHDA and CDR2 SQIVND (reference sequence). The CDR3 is CATEWGGRNYGYTF. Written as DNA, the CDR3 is TGTGCCACCGAGTGGGGCGGACGGAACTATGGCTACACCTTC.

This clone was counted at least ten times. Here the CDR3 reads CASSFRAIAGGPGDIQYF. CDR3 coding DNA: TGCGCCAGCAGCTTCCGAGCAATAGCGGGAGGGCCAGGGGACATTCAGTACTTC. This rearrangement joins TRBV5-1 to TRBJ2-4; the match to TRBD2 covers 11 bases. CDR3 size: 18 residues. Per germline, CDR1 SGHRS and CDR2 YFSETQ. The ends lost 2 bases at V and 8 bases at J; junction bases unmatched: 15.

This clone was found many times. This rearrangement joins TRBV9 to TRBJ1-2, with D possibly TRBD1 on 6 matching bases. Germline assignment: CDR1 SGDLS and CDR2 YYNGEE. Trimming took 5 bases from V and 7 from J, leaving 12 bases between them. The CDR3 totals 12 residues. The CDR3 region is CASRDSIRGYTF. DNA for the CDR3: TGTGCCAGCAGGGACAGTATTCGTGGCTACACCTTC.

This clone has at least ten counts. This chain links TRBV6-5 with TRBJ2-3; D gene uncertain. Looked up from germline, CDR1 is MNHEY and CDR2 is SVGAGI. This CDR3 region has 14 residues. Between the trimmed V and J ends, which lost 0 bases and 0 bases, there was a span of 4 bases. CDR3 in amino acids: CASSYSRSTDTQYF. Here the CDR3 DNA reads TGTGCCAGCAGTTACTCGCGAAGCACAGATACGCAGTATTTT.

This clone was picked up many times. CDR3 loop: CASSLMGQAGSGNTIYF. CDR3 nucleotides: TGTGCCAGCAGCTTAATGGGACAGGCGGGCTCTGGAAACACCATATATTTT. V gene TRBV9 combines with J gene TRBJ1-3, with TRBD1 identical over 8 bases. This CDR3 has 17 residues. Germline V lookup: CDR1 SGDLS, CDR2 YYNGEE. The J segment lost 0 bases and the V segment lost 4 bases, leaving 9 bases of the junction unmatched.

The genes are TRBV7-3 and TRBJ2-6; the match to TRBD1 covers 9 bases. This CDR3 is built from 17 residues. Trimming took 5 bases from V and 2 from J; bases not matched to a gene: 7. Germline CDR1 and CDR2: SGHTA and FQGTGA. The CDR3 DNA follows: TGTGCCAGCAGCGCGACAGGGGGTCTAACTGGGGCCAACGTCCTGACTTTC. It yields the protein CASSATGGLTGANVLTF. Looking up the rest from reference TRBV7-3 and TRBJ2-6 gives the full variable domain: GAGVSQTPSNKVTEKGKYVELRCDPISGHTALYWYRQSLGQGPEFLIYFQGTGAADDSGLPNDRFFAVRPEGSVSTLKIQRTERGDSAVYLCASSATGGLTGANVLTFGAGSRLTVL.

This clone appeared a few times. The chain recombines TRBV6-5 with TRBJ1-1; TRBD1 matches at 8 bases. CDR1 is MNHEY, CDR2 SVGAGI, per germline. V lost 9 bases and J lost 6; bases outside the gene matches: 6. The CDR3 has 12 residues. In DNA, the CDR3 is TGTGCCAGTAGGACAGGGCCCCCTGAAGCTTTCTTT. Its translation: CASRTGPPEAFF.

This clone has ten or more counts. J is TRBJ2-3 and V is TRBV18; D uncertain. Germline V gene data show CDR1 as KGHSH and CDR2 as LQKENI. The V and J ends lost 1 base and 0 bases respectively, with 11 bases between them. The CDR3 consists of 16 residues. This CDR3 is CASSPLSPTSTDTQYF. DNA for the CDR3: TGTGCCAGCTCACCACTTTCCCCAACAAGCACAGATACGCAGTATTTT.

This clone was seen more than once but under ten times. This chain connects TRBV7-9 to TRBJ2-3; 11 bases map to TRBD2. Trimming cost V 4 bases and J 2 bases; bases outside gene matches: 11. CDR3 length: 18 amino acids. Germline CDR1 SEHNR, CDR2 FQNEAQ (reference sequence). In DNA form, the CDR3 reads TGTGCCAGCAGCTCCCCAACGGGGGGACTAGCGGACACAGATACGCAGTATTTT. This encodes CASSSPTGGLADTDTQYF.

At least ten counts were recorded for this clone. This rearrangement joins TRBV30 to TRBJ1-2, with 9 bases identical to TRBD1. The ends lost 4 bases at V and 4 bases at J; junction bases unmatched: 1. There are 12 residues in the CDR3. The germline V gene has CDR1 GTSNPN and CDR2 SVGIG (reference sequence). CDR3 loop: CAWTTGGYGYTF. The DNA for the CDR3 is TGTGCCTGGACGACAGGGGGCTATGGCTACACCTTC.

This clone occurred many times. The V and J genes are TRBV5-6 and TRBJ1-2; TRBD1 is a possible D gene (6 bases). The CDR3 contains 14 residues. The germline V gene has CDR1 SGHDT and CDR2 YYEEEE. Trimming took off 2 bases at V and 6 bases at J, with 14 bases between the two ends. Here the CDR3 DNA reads TGTGCCAGCAGCTTCCAGGGGCGGAAGGATGGCTACACCTTC. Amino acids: CASSFQGRKDGYTF.

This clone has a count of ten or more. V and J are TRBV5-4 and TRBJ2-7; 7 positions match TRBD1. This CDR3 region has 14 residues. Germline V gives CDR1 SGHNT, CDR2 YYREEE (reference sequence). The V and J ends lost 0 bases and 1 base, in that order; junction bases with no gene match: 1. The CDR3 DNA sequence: TGTGCCAGCAGCTTGGACAGGGGTTCCTACGAGCAGTACGTC. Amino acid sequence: CASSLDRGSYEQYV.

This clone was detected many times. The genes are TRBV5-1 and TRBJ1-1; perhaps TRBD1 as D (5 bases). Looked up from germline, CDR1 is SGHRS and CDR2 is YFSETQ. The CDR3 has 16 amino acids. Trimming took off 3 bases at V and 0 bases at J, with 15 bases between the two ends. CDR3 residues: CASSSGREGMNTEAFF. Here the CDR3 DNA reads TGCGCCAGCAGCTCGGGGAGGGAGGGGATGAACACTGAAGCTTTCTTT.

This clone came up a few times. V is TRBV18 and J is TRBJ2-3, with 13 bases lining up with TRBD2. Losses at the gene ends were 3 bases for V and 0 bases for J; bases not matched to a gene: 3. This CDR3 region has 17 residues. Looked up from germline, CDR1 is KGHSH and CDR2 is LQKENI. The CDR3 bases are TGTGCCAGCTCACCGATACTAGCGGGGGGGAGCACAGATACGCAGTATTTT. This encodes CASSPILAGGSTDTQYF. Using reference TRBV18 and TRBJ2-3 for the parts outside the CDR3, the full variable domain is NAGVMQNPRHLVRRRGQEARLRCSPMKGHSHVYWYRQLPEEGLKFMVYLQKENIIDESGMPKERFSAEFPKEGPSILRIQQVVRGDSAAYFCASSPILAGGSTDTQYFGPGTRLTVL.

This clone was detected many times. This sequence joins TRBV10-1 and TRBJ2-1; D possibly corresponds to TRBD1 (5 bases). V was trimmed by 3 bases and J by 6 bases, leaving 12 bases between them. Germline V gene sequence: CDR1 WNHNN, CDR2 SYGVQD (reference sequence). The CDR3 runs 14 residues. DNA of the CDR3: TGCGCCAGCAGTGATGGACAAGCGTCCAATGAGCAGTTCTTC. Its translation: CASSDGQASNEQFF.

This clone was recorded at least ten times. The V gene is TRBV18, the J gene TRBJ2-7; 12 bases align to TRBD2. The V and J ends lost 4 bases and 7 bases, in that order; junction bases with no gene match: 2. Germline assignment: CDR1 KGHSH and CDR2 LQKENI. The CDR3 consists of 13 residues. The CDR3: CASSLGLAGEQYV. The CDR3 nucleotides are TGTGCCAGCTCACTTGGACTAGCGGGAGAGCAGTACGTC.

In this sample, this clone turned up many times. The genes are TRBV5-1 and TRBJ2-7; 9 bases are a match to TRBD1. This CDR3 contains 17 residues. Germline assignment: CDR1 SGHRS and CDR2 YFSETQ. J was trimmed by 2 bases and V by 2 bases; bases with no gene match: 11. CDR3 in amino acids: CASSFLTLGTGTYEQYF. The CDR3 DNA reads TGCGCCAGCAGCTTTCTTACCCTTGGGACAGGGACCTACGAGCAGTACTTC.

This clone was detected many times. CDR3 in amino acids: CASSEQFGNIQYF. The CDR3 DNA reads as TGTGCCAGCAGTGAACAGTTCGGGAACATTCAGTACTTC. The rearrangement links TRBV25-1 to TRBJ2-4, with D hard to call. The V gene lost 2 bases and the J gene lost 7 bases, with 9 bases spanning the gap. Germline V lookup: CDR1 MGHDK, CDR2 SYGVNS. The CDR3 is 13 amino acids.

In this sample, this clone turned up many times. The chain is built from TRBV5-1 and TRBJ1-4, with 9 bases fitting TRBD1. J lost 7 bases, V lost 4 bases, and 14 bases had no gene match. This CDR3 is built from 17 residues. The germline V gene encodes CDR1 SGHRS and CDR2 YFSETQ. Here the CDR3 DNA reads TGCGCCAGCAGCCCTGAATTTTCTATGACAGGGGGTGAAAAACTGTTTTTT. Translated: CASSPEFSMTGGEKLFF.

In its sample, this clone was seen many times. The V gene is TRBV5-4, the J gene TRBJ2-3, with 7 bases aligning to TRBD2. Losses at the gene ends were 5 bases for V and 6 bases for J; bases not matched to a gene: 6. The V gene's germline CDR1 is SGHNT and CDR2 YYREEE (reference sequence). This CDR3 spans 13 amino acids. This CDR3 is CASRGGGADTQYF. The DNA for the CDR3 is TGTGCCAGCAGGGGGGGAGGGGCCGATACGCAGTATTTT.

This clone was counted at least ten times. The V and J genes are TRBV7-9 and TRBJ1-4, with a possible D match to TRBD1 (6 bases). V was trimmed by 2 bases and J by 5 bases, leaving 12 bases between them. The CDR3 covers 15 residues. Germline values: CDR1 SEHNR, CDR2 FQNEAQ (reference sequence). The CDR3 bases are TGTGCCAGCAGCTTACGACAGGACTGGAATGAAAAACTGTTTTTT. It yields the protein CASSLRQDWNEKLFF.

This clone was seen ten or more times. CDR3 DNA: TGTGCCAGCAGCCAAGATCCAGCGGGAGGGTTACAGGACTCCTACAATGAGCAGTTCTTC. It yields the protein CASSQDPAGGLQDSYNEQFF. V usage is TRBV4-2 and J usage is TRBJ2-1; 10 bases match TRBD2. V shed 0 bases and J 0 bases; nucleotides not matched to a gene: 11. The CDR3 spans 20 residues. Looked up from germline, CDR1 is LGHNA and CDR2 is YNFKEQ.